This TCR beta chain was retrieved from a study of blood T cells in healthy people across ages (dated by TCRdb to 2014 to 2015). Describing the broader study: In model experiments, template switching captured about one uniquely barcoded TCR beta cDNA molecule for every two T cells. The study measured age-related changes in TCR beta repertoire diversity using deep sequencing normalized with unique cDNA molecular identifiers. Donors were grouped into four age groups: young (average 16 years), middle-aged (roughly 40), aged (around 60) and long-lived (around 82). To avoid experimental bias, donors of different ages were randomly spread across the sequencing lanes. The study analyzed two additional independent replicas of 1 million unique cDNA reads from the same blood draw for two donors, one aged 18 to 30 and one aged 80 or older. Broad study findings and their caveats: Observed TCR beta diversity per million T cells fell roughly linearly with age, and a significant reduction was already apparent by age around 40. A strong correlation was found between observed TCR beta diversity and the percentage of naive T cells measured by flow cytometry. Compared with the aged group, the long-lived group had more naive CD4+ T cells, fewer expanded clones and increased TCR diversity, suggesting age selection. Estimates of total diversity based on one million sequenced T cells were considered lower bounds and underestimates. The CMV infection status of donors was not known, potentially confounding age-related changes in expanded clonotypes. Because profiling used bulk unsorted PBMCs, naive and antigen-experienced compartments could not be compared conclusively.

The donors were roughly 39 Caucasian individuals from Russia, aged roughly 6 to 100 years, who were systemically healthy. Around 10 milliliters of peripheral blood were collected from each donor into EDTA-treated Vacutainer tubes. Ficoll-Paque density-gradient centrifugation was used to isolate PBMCs, with at least 6 million per sample. Total RNA was extracted from PBMCs with Trizol reagent, with at least 6 micrograms obtained per sample. Naive CD45RAhigh/CD27high T cell percentages were measured by flow cytometry on a PBMC aliquot from every donor. The library was produced with 5' RACE. Sequencing took place on an Illumina HiSeq 2500. A second roughly 6 to 11 cycle PCR used a sample-barcoded 5' primer and a J-beta primer mix. A template-switch 5' adaptor carrying 12 random nucleotides introduced a unique molecular identifier onto each TCR beta cDNA molecule. At least 3 million CDR3-containing paired-end reads were obtained from each sample. All of the RNA was converted into first-strand cDNA using the Mint cDNA synthesis kit, with a TRBC-specific oligonucleotide serving as the primer. After uracil-DNA glycosylase treatment, a first 18-cycle PCR used universal primers M1SS and BC2_uni_R on all cDNA. The source study handled its data this way. For normalization, 1 million high-quality reads, each with a distinct molecular identifier, were randomly selected from each sample. Instead of being binned into consensus sequences, reads that shared molecular identifiers were thrown out. MiTCR, run with a Q25 quality threshold and the strictest error-elimination algorithm, handled CDR3 identification, clonotype clustering and error correction. A nonparametric unseen species model with Euler transformation was used to estimate lower-bound total TCR beta diversity. TCRdb ran its own pipeline on the public reads, namely fastp trimming at Q25 and MiXCR clone calling, and kept in-frame beta chains. Duplicate CDR3 protein sequences are folded into a single record with the most common DNA and genes. For this entry, the V and J calls and clone size follow TCRdb and not the study's own pipeline. Recorded for this sample are 600,000 to 800,000 distinct CDR3 sequences; roughly 20% of them occurred a single time. The leading ten clones occupy roughly 3.7% of the sample.

Concerning this clonotype itself: No antigen is known for it. No base-level quality is on record; no much larger clone is a single base apart.

V loses 2 bases of germline sequence and J loses 2 bases, and the interval between the two ends is 8 bases. CDR1 KGHDR and CDR2 SFDVKD were looked up in the germline V gene. The CDR3 has 14 amino acids, counting the end cysteine and phenylalanine. Only the CDR3 DNA is retained, 42 bases long and in frame from the first base. The TCR originated in a man in his 70s in good health. The V gene is TRBV24-1 and the J gene is TRBJ2-5, with the D gene too uncertain to name. The material sequenced was blood. CDR3 protein: CATSDSPGQETQYF. Here is the DNA: TGTGCCACCAGTGATTCACCGGGTCAAGAGACCCAGTACTTC.